This is a list of T cell receptor beta chains from one sample in a study of blood T cell repertoires in COVID-19. Method: immunoSEQ multiplex PCR; TCRdb's copy keeps in-frame clones and lacks some. This sample has a few hundred thousand clones, with about 88% found just once. The source material was PBMCs or T cells enriched from blood (not recorded which). The receptors here all came from a woman in her late teens or twenties who had been exposed to COVID-19. The conserved cysteine and the conserved F or W are not part of the CDR3 here. The D gene is left open where the match is weak. Where a row states a size, it is once, few, many or the class of an expanded clone; other rows omit it.

TRBV27	once	NA	TRBJ2-6	ASSPSLGAMGANVLT
TRBV7-2	NA	TRBD2	TRBJ2-2	ASSQTSGGNTGELF
TRBV19	NA	NA	TRBJ1-2	ATSGIYGYT
TRBV7-6	NA	TRBD1	TRBJ1-4	ASSLARGTGNEKLF
TRBV11-3	NA	TRBD2	TRBJ2-1	ASSPSGGPYNEQF
TRBV11-2	few	NA	TRBJ1-5	ASSSGQPNQPQH
TRBV19	NA	NA	TRBJ2-2	ASPGAGELF
TRBV19	NA	NA	TRBJ2-1	ASSIEKSSYNEQF
TRBV6-5	NA	TRBD1	TRBJ2-5	ASSYQWTGLETQY
TRBV7-8	NA	NA	TRBJ1-2	ASSLSGAKNYGYT
TRBV12-3/TRBV12-4	NA	NA	TRBJ1-2	ASSSGTSYGYT
TRBV18	NA	TRBD1	TRBJ1-2	ASSPQFDRGDGYT
TRBV4-2	NA	NA	TRBJ1-5	ASSQDDPFGSNQPQH
TRBV4-1	NA	NA	TRBJ2-1	ASSDAGRNYNEQF
TRBV11-3	NA	TRBD1	TRBJ2-7	ASGPGGDRGPYEQY
TRBV6-1	NA	NA	TRBJ1-5	ASSEARGNQPQH
TRBV28	NA	TRBD1	TRBJ1-3	ATGQGISGNTIY
TRBV28	once	TRBD1	TRBJ1-2	ASSFDRETGGNGYT
TRBV11-2	NA	TRBD1	TRBJ2-7	ASSPDRGYSYEQY
TRBV5-4	NA	NA	TRBJ1-2	ASSFGEAGYT
TRBV7-9	few	NA	TRBJ1-1	ASSLGVMNTEAF
TRBV27	NA	NA	TRBJ1-1	ASSLAGKTEAF